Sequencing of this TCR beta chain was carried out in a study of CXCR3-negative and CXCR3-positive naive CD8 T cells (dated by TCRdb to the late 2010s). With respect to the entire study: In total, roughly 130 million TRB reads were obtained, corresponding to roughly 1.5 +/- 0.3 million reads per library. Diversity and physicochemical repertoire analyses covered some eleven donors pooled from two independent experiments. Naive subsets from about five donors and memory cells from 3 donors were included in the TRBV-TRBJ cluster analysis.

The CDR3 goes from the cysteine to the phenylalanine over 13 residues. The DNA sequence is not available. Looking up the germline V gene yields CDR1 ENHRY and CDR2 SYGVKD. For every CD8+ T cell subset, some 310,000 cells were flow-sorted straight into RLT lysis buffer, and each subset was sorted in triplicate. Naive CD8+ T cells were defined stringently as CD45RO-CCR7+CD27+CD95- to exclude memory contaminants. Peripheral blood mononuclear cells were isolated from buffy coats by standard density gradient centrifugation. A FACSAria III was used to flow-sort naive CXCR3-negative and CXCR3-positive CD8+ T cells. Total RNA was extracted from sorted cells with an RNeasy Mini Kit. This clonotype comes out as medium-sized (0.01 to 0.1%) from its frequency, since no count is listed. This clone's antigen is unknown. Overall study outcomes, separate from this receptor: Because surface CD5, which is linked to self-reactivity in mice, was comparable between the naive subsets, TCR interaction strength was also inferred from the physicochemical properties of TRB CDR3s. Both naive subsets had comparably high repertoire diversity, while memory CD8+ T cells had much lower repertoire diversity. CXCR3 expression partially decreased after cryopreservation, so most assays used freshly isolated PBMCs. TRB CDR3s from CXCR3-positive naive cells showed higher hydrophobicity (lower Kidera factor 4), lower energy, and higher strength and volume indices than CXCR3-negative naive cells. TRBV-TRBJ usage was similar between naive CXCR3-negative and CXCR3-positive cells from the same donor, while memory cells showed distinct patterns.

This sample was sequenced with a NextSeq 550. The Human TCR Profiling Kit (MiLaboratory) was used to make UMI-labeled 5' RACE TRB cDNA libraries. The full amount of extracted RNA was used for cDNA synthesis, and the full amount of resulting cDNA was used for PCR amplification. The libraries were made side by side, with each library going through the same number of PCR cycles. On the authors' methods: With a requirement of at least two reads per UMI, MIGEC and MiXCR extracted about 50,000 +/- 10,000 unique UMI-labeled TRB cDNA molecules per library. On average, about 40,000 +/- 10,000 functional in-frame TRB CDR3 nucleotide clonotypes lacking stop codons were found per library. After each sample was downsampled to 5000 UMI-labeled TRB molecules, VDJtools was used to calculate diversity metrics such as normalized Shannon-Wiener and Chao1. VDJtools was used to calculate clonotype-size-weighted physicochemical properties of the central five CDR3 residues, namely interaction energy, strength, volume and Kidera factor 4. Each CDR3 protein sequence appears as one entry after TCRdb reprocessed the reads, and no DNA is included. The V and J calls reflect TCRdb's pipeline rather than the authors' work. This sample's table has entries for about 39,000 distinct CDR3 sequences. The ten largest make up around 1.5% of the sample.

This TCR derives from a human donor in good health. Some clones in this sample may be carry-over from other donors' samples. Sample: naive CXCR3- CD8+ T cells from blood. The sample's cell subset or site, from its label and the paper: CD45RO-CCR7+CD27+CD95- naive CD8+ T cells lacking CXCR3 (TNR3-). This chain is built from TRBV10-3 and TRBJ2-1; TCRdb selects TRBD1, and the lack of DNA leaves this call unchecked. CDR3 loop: CAISSGAYNEQFF.